This TCR beta chain was observed in a study of blood T cells in healthy people across ages. A second PCR of about 7 to 12 cycles used a sample-barcoded 5' primer and a J-beta primer mix. One entry per CDR3 protein results from TCRdb running MiXCR on the 5' RACE reads. The data contain 1.5 million to 2 million distinct CDR3 sequences, roughly 30% of them singletons. The germline gives CDR1 MNHEY, CDR2 SVGEGT. The CDR3 loop spans 14 amino acids. V was clipped by 8 bases and J by 3 bases, with 16 bases between them. The chain has TRBV6-2 or TRBV6-3 and TRBJ1-1; no firm D call. Sequencing was performed on blood. The origin of this receptor is a woman aged 25 to 39 in good health. The CDR3, as DNA: TGTGCCAGCCTCCCAGGTCGGGGATACACTGAAGCTTTCTTT. As protein: CASLPGRGYTEAFF.